These 16 T cell receptor beta chains were sequenced from one sample in a study of T cell responses to AZD1222 COVID-19 vaccine (dated by TCRdb to the early 2020s). The time point label here, explained by the study, means: about 28 days (+/-7) after the second vaccine dose. The library was made by the immunoSEQ multiplex PCR assay. TCRdb carries this immuneACCESS record with in-frame sequences only. Its versions omit some clonotypes, under half of them owing to an unresolved V gene in the studies checked, with the rest unexplained. This sample comprises 150,000 to 200,000 clones, 90% to 95% of them detected only once. The top ten hold under 1.5% of the sample. Sequencing used peripheral blood, obtained 28 days after the second AZD1222 dose. The receptors originated from an adult who received the AZD1222 COVID-19 vaccine.

The CDR3 DNA reads TGTGCCAGTAGTATACTATTGGACAGCCCTAAGGGTTATGGCTACACCTTC. Translated: CASSILLDSPKGYGYTF. This rearrangement joins TRBV19 to TRBJ1-2; D perhaps matches TRBD1 (6 bases). The CDR3 loop spans 17 amino acids. CDR1 and CDR2 (germline): LNHDA, SQIVND (reference sequence). Trimming took 2 bases from V and 5 from J, leaving 21 bases between them.

The chain has TRBV7-3 and TRBJ1-1; 11 bases map to TRBD1. This CDR3 region has 14 residues. The germline V gene encodes CDR1 SGHTA and CDR2 FQGTGA. With V trimmed by 3 bases and J by 11 bases, 8 bases remained unmatched. The CDR3 is CASSLGTGGSRAFF. CDR3 DNA sequence: TGTGCCAGCAGCTTGGGGACAGGGGGTTCTCGGGCTTTCTTT.

The rearrangement joins TRBV13 to TRBJ2-5; the D gene is possibly TRBD2 (5 bases). CDR3 length equals 14 residues. V was shortened by 4 bases and J by 2 bases, with 11 bases between the two germline ends. Germline V gene sequence: CDR1 PRHDT, CDR2 FYEKMQ (reference sequence). CDR3 protein: CASSSGRGQETQYF. The DNA for the CDR3 is TGTGCCAGCAGCTCCGGCCGGGGACAAGAGACCCAGTACTTC.

This chain connects TRBV28 to TRBJ1-5; 9 nucleotides line up with TRBD1. The ends lost 4 bases at V and 5 bases at J; junction bases unmatched: 9. Germline-derived CDR1 and CDR2 are MDHEN and SYDVKM. The CDR3 extends over 16 amino acids. CDR3 loop: CASSSIGTGRDQPQHF. CDR3 nucleotide sequence: TGTGCCAGCAGTTCCATTGGGACAGGGAGAGATCAGCCCCAGCATTTT.

The chain recombines TRBV19 with TRBJ1-5; D might be TRBD1 (5 bases). This CDR3 region has 16 residues. The V gene lost 1 base and the J gene lost 3 bases, with 13 bases spanning the gap. In germline, CDR1 is LNHDA, CDR2 SQIVND (reference sequence). CDR3 amino acids: CASSIGPGRDNQPQHF. CDR3 DNA: TGTGCCAGTAGTATAGGACCGGGACGGGACAATCAGCCCCAGCATTTT.

The CDR3: CASSLASYGYTF. CDR3 coding DNA: TGTGCCAGCAGCTTAGCAAGCTATGGCTACACCTTC. The chain recombines TRBV7-2 with TRBJ1-2; D remains unclear. Germline loops: CDR1 SGHTA, CDR2 FQGNSA. The CDR3 extends over 12 amino acids. The V and J ends lost 0 bases and 4 bases respectively, with 3 bases between them. Variable domain in full (rest from reference TRBV7-2 and TRBJ1-2): GAGVSQSPSNKVTEKGKDVELRCDPISGHTALYWYRQSLGQGLEFLIYFQGNSAPDKSGLPSDRFSAERTGGSVSTLTIQRTQQEDSAVYLCASSLASYGYTFGSGTRLTVV.

The rearrangement uses TRBV24-1 and TRBJ1-2; TRBD1 matches 8 bases. With 4 bases clipped from V and 1 base from J, the junction kept 4 bases outside the gene matches. CDR1 KGHDR and CDR2 SFDVKD come from the germline V gene. The CDR3 runs to 15 residues. This chain's CDR3 is CATSDHRGSNYGYTF. The CDR3 coding sequence is TGTGCCACCAGTGACCACAGGGGGAGTAACTATGGCTACACCTTC.

The rearrangement uses TRBV6-6 and TRBJ2-6; D is possibly TRBD1 or TRBD2 (5 bases each). CDR3 length: 12 amino acids. The V end lost 11 bases, the J end lost 0 bases, and 5 bases lay between the germline ends. The germline gives CDR1 MNHNY, CDR2 SVGAGI (reference sequence). The CDR3 protein is CAGTSGANVLTF. The CDR3 nucleotides read TGTGCCGGGACCTCTGGGGCCAACGTCCTGACTTTC.

The gene calls are TRBV7-2 and TRBJ2-3; D is perhaps TRBD2 (6 bases). CDR1 SGHTA and CDR2 FQGNSA come from the germline V gene. The V and J ends lost 3 bases and 5 bases respectively, with 15 bases between them. This CDR3 spans 15 amino acids. The CDR3 reads CASSLAGRRGDTQYF. The CDR3 nucleotides read TGTGCCAGCAGCTTGGCGGGCAGGAGGGGAGATACGCAGTATTTT.

J is TRBJ1-4 and V is TRBV19; 8 positions agree with TRBD1. The length of the CDR3 is 16 residues. Unmatched junction bases numbered 6, after V lost 6 bases and J lost 0 bases. Germline V gene sequence: CDR1 LNHDA, CDR2 SQIVND (reference sequence). The CDR3 bases are TGTGCCAGTAGATTACAGGGGGGGGCAACTAATGAAAAACTGTTTTTT. Amino acids: CASRLQGGATNEKLFF.

This clone has just one count. V gene TRBV3-1 (or the pseudogene TRBV3-2) combines with J gene TRBJ2-1; D not resolved. This CDR3 has 15 amino acids. The germline gives CDR1 LGHDT, CDR2 YNNKEL (reference sequence). The germline V and J ends were trimmed by 0 bases and 0 bases, with 6 bases remaining between them. CDR3 nucleotide sequence: TGTGCCAGCAGCCAAGACTCAAGCTCCTACAATGAGCAGTTCTTC. It translates to CASSQDSSSYNEQFF.

The rearrangement uses TRBV29-1 and TRBJ1-2; 8 bases agree with TRBD1. Germline V gene lookup returns CDR1 SQVTM and CDR2 ANQGSEA. This CDR3 contains 12 residues. With 5 bases clipped from V and 5 bases from J, the junction kept 4 bases outside the gene matches. In nucleotides, the CDR3 is TGCAGCGTTTTACAGGGGGGATATGGCTACACCTTC. Translated, it gives CSVLQGGYGYTF.

This chain connects TRBV18 to TRBJ1-1; D is ambiguous. V lost 6 bases to trimming and J lost 3 bases, with 14 bases between them. CDR3 length: 14 amino acids. From germline, CDR1 is KGHSH and CDR2 LQKENI. CDR3: CASSALVPDTEAFF. Written as DNA, the CDR3 is TGTGCCAGCTCCGCGTTAGTTCCGGACACTGAAGCTTTCTTT.

This clone was observed a few times. The chain employs TRBV9 and TRBJ2-3; 13 bases fit TRBD2. Germline V gives CDR1 SGDLS, CDR2 YYNGEE. The length of the CDR3 is 17 residues. V shed 4 bases and J 0 bases; nucleotides not matched to a gene: 5. This CDR3 is CASSSGLAGFSTDTQYF. CDR3 sequence (DNA): TGTGCCAGCAGCTCGGGACTAGCGGGATTCAGCACAGATACGCAGTATTTT.

The V call is TRBV30, the J call TRBJ1-1, with unresolved D. Looked up from germline, CDR1 is GTSNPN and CDR2 is SVGIG (reference sequence). The ends were cut back, 0 bases at V and 7 bases at J, with 24 bases in the middle. The CDR3 loop spans 17 amino acids. This CDR3 reads CAWSVGTAGGTLSEAFF. CDR3 bases: TGTGCCTGGAGTGTCGGTACGGCAGGCGGTACACTTAGTGAAGCTTTCTTT. The whole variable domain, filled in from reference TRBV30 and TRBJ1-1, reads SQTIHQWPATLVQPVGSPLSLECTVEGTSNPNLYWYRQAAGRGLQLLFYSVGIGQISSEVPQNLSASRPQDRQFILSSKKLLLSDSGFYLCAWSVGTAGGTLSEAFFGQGTRLTVV.

This chain links TRBV11-2 with TRBJ2-5; no clear D. Deletions cut 1 base from V and 3 bases from J, with 3 bases between. The CDR3 has 12 amino acids. Germline lookup yields CDR1 SGHAT and CDR2 FQNNGV. CDR3 in amino acids: CASSLGKETQYF. CDR3 nucleotides: TGTGCCAGCAGCTTAGGGAAAGAGACCCAGTACTTC.